This T cell receptor (beta chain) comes out of a study of T cells after yellow fever vaccination. Looking at the study overall: Researchers used CD3, CD45RA, CCR7 and CD95 to sort out EM, EMRA, CM and Tscm memory subsets.

This CDR3 is 16 amino acids long. Germline CDR1 DFQATT, CDR2 SNEGSKA (reference sequence). Points from the study as a whole: Post-booster repertoires again held most primary-vaccination clones (approximately 96% CD4, just under 90% CD8). FACS-sorted repertoires could contain abundant clonotypes contaminating from the bulk population.

Production of TCR cDNA was by 5'RACE template switching, which also added a universal primer site and UMIs. Each CDR3 protein is one row after TCRdb ran MiXCR on the 5' RACE reads. The sample records tens of thousands of distinct CDR3 sequences, 4% to 6% being singletons. A note on this clonotype: Compared with germline, one end of the junction differs, possibly owing to a read error.

The sequencing here drew on PBMCs, either bulk or a sorted T-cell subset (CD4+, CD8+, memory, or dextramer-sorted; not recorded which), taken around 45 days after the first yellow fever vaccination. The chain is built from TRBV20-1 and TRBJ1-1, with a weak D call TRBD1 (6 bases). This sequence originates from a man between 18 and 35 years old who received the YFV17D yellow fever vaccine. The DNA of the CDR3 is TGCTGTGCTAGAGATCGGGGGCAGGGTGGTCGGACTGAAGCTTTCTTT. Protein product: CCARDRGQGGRTEAFF.